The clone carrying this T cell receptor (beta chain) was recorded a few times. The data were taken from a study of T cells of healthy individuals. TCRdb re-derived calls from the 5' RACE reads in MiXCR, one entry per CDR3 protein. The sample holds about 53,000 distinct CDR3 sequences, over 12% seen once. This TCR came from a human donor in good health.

Written as DNA, the CDR3 is TGTGCCAGCAGCCCCAGGACAGGGGCCCCAGATACGCAGTATTTT. Translating gives CASSPRTGAPDTQYF. The rearrangement uses TRBV7-9 and TRBJ2-3; the match to TRBD1 covers 9 bases. Germline assignment: CDR1 SEHNR and CDR2 FQNEAQ (reference sequence). After removal of 5 bases from V and 4 bases from J, the junction contained 7 bases not matched to a gene. CDR3 length: 15 residues.